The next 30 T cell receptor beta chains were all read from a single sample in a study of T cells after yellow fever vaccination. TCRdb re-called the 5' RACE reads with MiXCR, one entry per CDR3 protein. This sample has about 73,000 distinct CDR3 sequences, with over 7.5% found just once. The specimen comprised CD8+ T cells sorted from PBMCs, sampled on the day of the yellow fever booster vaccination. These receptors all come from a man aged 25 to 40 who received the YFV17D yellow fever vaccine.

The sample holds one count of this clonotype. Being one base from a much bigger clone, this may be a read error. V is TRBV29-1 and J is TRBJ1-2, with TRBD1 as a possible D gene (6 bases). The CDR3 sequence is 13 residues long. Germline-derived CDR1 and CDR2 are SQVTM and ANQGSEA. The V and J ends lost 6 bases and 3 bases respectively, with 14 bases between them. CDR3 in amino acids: CSVIRQGYYGYTF. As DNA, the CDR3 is TGCAGCGTCATCCGGCAGGGGTACTATGGCTACACCTTC.

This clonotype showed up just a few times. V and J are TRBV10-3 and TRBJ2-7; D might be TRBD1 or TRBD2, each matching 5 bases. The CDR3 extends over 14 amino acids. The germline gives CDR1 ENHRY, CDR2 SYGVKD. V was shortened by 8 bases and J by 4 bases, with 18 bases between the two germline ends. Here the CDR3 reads CAIGPPGRAYEQYF. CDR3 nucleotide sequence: TGTGCCATCGGACCACCGGGGCGGGCATACGAGCAGTACTTC.

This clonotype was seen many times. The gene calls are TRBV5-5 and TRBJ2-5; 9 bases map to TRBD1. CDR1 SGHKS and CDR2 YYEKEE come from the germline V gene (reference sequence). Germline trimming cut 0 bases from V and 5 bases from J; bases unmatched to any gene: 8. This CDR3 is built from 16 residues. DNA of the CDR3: TGTGCCAGCAGCTTGGACTTACAGGGGGCCTCGGAGACCCAGTACTTC. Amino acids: CASSLDLQGASETQYF.

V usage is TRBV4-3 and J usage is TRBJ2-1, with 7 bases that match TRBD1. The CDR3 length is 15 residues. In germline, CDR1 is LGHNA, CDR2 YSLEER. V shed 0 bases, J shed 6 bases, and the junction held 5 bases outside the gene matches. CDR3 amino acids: CASSQETGISNEQFF. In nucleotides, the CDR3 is TGCGCCAGCAGCCAAGAGACAGGGATCTCCAATGAGCAGTTCTTC.

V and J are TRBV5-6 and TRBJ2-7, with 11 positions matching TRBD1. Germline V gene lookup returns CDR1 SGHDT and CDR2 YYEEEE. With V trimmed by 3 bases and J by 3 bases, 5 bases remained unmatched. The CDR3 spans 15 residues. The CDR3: CASSSPGTGGYEQYF. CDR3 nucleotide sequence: TGTGCCAGCAGCTCTCCCGGGACAGGGGGCTACGAGCAGTACTTC.

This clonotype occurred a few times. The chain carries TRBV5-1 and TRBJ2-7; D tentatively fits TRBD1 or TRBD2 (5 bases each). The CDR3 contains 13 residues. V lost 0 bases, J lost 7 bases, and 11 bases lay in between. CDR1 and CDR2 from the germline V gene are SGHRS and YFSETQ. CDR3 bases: TGCGCCAGCAGCTTGGGACCGTGGGGGGAGCAGTACTTC. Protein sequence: CASSLGPWGEQYF.

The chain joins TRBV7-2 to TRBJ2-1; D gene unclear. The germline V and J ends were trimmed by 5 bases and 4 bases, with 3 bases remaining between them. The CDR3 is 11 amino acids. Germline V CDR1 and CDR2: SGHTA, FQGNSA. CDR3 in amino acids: CASSEYNEQFF. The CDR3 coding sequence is TGTGCCAGCAGCGAATACAATGAGCAGTTCTTC.

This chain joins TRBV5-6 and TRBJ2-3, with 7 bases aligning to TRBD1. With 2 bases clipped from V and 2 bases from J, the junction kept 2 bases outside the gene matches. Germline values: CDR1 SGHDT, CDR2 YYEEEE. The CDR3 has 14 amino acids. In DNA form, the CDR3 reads TGTGCCAGCAGCTTCGGACAGGCCACAGATACGCAGTATTTT. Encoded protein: CASSFGQATDTQYF.

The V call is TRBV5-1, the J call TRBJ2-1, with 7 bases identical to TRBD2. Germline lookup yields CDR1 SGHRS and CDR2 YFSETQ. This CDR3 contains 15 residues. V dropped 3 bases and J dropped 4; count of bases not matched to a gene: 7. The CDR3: CASSWRRLAYNEQFF. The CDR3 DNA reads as TGCGCCAGCAGCTGGCGCCGACTAGCTTACAATGAGCAGTTCTTC.

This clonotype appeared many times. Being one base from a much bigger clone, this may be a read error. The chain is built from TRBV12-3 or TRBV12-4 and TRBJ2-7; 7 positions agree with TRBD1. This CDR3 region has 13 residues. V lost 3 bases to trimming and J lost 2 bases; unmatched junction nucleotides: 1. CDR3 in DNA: TGTGCCAGCAGTTTCGACAGGGCCTACGAGCAGTACTTC. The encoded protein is CASSFDRAYEQYF.

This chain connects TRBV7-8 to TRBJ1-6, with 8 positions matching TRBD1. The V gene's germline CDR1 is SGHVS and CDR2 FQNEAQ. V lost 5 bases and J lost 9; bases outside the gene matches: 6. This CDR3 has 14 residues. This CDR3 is CASSPRTGLSPLHF. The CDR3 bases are TGTGCCAGCAGCCCTCGGACAGGGCTTTCACCCCTCCACTTT.

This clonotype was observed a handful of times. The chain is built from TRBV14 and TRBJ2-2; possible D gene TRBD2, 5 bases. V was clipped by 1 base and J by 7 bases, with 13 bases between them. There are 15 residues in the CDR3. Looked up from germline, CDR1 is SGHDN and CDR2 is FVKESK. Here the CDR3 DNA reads TGTGCCAGCAGCCAAGCGGTCGGGGTCAGCGGGGAGCTGTTTTTT. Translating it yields CASSQAVGVSGELFF. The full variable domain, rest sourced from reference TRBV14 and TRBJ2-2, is EAGVTQFPSHSVIEKGQTVTLRCDPISGHDNLYWYRRVMGKEIKFLLHFVKESKQDESGMPNNRFLAERTGGTYSTLKVQPAELEDSGVYFCASSQAVGVSGELFFGEGSRLTVL.

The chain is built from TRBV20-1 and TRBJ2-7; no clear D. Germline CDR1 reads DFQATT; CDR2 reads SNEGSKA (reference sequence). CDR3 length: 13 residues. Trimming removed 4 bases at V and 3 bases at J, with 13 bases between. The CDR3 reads CSANSRLDYEQYF. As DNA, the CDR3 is TGCAGTGCTAACTCTAGATTGGACTACGAGCAGTACTTC.

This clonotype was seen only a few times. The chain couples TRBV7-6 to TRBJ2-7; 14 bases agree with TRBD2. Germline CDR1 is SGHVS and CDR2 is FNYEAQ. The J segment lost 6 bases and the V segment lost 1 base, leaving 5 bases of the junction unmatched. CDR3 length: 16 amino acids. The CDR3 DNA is TGTGCCAGCAGCTTAGGACTAGCGGGAGGGGTCGGCGAGCAGTACTTC. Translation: CASSLGLAGGVGEQYF.

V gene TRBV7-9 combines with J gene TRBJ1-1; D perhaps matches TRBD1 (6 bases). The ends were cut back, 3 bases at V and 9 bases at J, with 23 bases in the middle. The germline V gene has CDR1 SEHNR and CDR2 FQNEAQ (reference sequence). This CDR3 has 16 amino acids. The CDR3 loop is CASSFTGFVLGAQAFF. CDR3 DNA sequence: TGTGCCAGCAGCTTTACAGGGTTTGTCTTAGGCGCTCAAGCTTTCTTT.

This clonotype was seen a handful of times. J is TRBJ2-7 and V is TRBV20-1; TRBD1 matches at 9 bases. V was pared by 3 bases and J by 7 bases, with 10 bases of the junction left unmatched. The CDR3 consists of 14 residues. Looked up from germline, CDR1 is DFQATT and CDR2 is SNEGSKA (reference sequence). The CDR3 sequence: CSASIRDRVEEQYF. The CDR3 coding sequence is TGCAGTGCTAGCATCCGGGACAGGGTCGAGGAGCAGTACTTC.

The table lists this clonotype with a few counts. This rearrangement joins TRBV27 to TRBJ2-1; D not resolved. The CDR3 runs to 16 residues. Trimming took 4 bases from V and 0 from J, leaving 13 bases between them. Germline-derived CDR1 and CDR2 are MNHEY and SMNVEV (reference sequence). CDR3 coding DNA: TGTGCCAGCAGTTGGTTGAGTAAGGCCTCCTACAATGAGCAGTTCTTC. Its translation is CASSWLSKASYNEQFF.

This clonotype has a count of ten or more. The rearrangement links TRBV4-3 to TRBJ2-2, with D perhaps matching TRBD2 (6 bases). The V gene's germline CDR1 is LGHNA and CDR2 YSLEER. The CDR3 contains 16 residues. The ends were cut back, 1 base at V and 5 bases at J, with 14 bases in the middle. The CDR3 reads CASSQATGDLTGELFF. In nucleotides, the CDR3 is TGCGCCAGCAGCCAAGCTACGGGAGATTTGACCGGGGAGCTGTTTTTT.

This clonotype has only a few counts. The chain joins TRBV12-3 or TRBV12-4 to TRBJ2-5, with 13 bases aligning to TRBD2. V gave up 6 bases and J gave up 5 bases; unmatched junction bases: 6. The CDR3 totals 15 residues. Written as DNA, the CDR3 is TGTGCCAGCAGCAATGGACTAGCGGGAGTCGAGACCCAGTACTTC. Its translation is CASSNGLAGVETQYF.

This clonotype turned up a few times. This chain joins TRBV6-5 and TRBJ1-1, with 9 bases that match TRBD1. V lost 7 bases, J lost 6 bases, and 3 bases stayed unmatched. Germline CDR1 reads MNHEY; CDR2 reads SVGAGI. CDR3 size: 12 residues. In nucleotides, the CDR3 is TGTGCCAGCACTGGACAGGGGTCTGAAGCTTTCTTT. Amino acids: CASTGQGSEAFF.

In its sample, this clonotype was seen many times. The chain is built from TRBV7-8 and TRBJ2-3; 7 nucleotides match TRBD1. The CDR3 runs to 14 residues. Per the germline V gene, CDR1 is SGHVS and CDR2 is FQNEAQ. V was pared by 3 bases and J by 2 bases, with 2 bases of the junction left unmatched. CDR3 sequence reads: CASSFGQVTDTQYF. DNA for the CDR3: TGTGCCAGCAGCTTTGGACAGGTCACAGATACGCAGTATTTT.

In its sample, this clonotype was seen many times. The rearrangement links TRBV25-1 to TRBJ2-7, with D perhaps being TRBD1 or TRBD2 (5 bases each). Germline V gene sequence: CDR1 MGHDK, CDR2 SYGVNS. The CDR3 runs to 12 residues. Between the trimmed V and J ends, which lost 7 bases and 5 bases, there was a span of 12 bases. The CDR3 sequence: CASTGWGNEQYF. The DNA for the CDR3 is TGTGCCAGCACCGGCTGGGGGAACGAGCAGTACTTC.

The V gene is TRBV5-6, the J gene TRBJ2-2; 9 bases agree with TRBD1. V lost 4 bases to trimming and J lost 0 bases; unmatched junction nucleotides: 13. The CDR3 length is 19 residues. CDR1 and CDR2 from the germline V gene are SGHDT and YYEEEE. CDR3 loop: CASSGTRTGDYANTGELFF. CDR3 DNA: TGTGCCAGCAGCGGAACTCGGACAGGGGATTACGCGAACACCGGGGAGCTGTTTTTT.

CDR3 coding DNA: TGTGCCAGCAGTCTAGCTTGGGCCGCTAGCACAGATACGCAGTATTTT. Protein product: CASSLAWAASTDTQYF. The V call is TRBV27, the J call TRBJ2-3; maybe TRBD2 (5 bases). The CDR3 extends over 16 amino acids. V gave up 5 bases and J gave up 0 bases, with 15 bases separating them. CDR1 is MNHEY, CDR2 SMNVEV, per germline (reference sequence).

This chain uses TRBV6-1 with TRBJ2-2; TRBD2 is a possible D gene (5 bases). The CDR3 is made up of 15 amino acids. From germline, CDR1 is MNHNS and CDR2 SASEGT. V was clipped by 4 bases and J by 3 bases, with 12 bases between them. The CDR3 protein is CASSGWTSYTGELFF. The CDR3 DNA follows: TGTGCCAGCAGTGGGTGGACTTCATACACCGGGGAGCTGTTTTTT.

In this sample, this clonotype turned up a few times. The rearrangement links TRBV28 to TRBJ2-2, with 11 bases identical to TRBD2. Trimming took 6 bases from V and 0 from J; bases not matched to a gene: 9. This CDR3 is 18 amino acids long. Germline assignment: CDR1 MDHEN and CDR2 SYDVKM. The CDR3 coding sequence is TGTGCCAGCAGGACGGTACTAGCGGGAGAATCGAACACCGGGGAGCTGTTTTTT. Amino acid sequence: CASRTVLAGESNTGELFF. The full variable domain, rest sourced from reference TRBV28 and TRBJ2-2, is DVKVTQSSRYLVKRTGEKVFLECVQDMDHENMFWYRQDPGLGLRLIYFSYDVKMKEKGDIPEGYSVSREKKERFSLILESASTNQTSMYLCASRTVLAGESNTGELFFGEGSRLTVL.

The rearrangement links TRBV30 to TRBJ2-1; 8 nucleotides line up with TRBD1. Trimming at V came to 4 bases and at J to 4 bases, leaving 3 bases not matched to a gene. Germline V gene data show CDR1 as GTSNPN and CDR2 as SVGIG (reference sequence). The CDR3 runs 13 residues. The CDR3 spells CAWKGQGYNEQFF. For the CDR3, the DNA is TGTGCCTGGAAAGGACAGGGATACAATGAGCAGTTCTTC.

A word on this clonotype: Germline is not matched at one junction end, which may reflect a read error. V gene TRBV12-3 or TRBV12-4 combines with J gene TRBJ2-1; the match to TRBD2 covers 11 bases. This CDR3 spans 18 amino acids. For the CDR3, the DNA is TGTGCCATCAGTCCACAAGGACTAGCGGGTGTCCCATCCAATGAGCAGTTCTTC. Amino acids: CAISPQGLAGVPSNEQFF.

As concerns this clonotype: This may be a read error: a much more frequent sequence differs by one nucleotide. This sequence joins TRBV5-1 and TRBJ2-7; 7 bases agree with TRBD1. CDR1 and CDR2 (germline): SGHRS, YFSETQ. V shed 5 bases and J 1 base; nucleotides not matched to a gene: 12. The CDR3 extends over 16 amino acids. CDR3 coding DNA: TGCGCCAGCAGAAACATCTACCTGGACAGGTCCTACGAGCAGTACTTC. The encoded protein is CASRNIYLDRSYEQYF.

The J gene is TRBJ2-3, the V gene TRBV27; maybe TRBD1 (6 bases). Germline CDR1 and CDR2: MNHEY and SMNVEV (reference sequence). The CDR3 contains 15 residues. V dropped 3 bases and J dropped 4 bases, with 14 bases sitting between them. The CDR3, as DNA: TGTGCCAGCAGTTTCTCAGGGGAGAGACCAGATACGCAGTATTTT. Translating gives CASSFSGERPDTQYF.